A selection of T cell receptor beta chains follows, all from one sample in a study of beta chain features in type 1 diabetes. Clones were read by immunoSEQ multiplex PCR, and TCRdb kept only the in-frame ones, dropping some. Of 300,000 or so clones in the sample, roughly an eighth were seen once. Source material: naive CD4+ T cells from blood. These receptors were obtained from a man aged 25-45 years with type 1 diabetes. The CDR3 runs from the conserved cysteine through the conserved F or W. A D gene is named only where the DNA matches it firmly. Size tells how often a clone was seen (once, few, many) or the class of an expanded clone, and some rows leave it out.

d_call,clone_size,j_call,v_call,cdr3_aa,cdr3_nt
.,few,TRBJ2-7,TRBV7-2,CASQRIRSYEQYF,TGTGCCAGTCAGCGGATACGCTCCTACGAGCAGTACTTC
.,.,TRBJ1-2,TRBV6-5,CASSNGGGYTF,TGTGCCAGCTCCAACGGGGGTGGCTACACCTTC
.,few,TRBJ2-6,TRBV27,CASSLIQGSTGANVLTF,TGTGCCAGCAGTCTTATCCAGGGAAGTACTGGGGCCAACGTCCTGACTTTC
TRBD1,.,TRBJ2-3,TRBV18,CASSPPVGQGRDTQYF,TGTGCCAGCTCACCACCGGTCGGACAGGGAAGAGATACGCAGTATTTT
TRBD2,.,TRBJ2-7,TRBV7-9,CASSFVGRTPYEQYF,TGTGCCAGCAGCTTCGTCGGGAGGACGCCCTACGAGCAGTACTTC
TRBD2,few,TRBJ2-2,TRBV2,CASSGPSGYTGELFF,TGTGCCAGCAGTGGTCCTAGCGGCTACACCGGGGAGCTGTTTTTT
TRBD2,.,TRBJ2-7,TRBV14,CASSQDFVGLAPYEQYF,TGTGCCAGCAGCCAAGATTTTGTGGGACTAGCGCCCTACGAGCAGTACTTC
.,.,TRBJ2-2,TRBV4-1,CASSQNQGRAGELFF,TGCGCCAGCAGCCAAAACCAGGGGAGGGCCGGGGAGCTGTTTTTT
TRBD2,few,TRBJ2-7,TRBV7-3,CASSSGTGTSGYEQYF,TGTGCCAGCAGCTCTGGGACTGGTACTAGCGGATACGAGCAGTACTTC
.,.,TRBJ2-3,TRBV9,CASSVVASPTDTQYF,TGTGCCAGCAGCGTAGTGGCTAGCCCCACAGATACGCAGTATTTT
TRBD2,.,TRBJ2-3,TRBV5-6,CASSPPGRVAGDTQYF,TGTGCCAGCAGCCCCCCGGGGAGGGTGGCTGGGGATACGCAGTATTTT
.,.,TRBJ1-5,TRBV2,CASSDHAGRSNQPQHF,TGTGCCAGCAGTGACCACGCGGGAAGGAGCAATCAGCCCCAGCATTTT
.,.,TRBJ2-7,TRBV7-2,CASSFADSYEQYF,TGTGCCAGCAGCTTTGCGGACTCCTACGAGCAGTACTTC
TRBD2,.,TRBJ2-7,TRBV30,CAWSVGHFGLADHYEQYF,TGTGCCTGGAGTGTGGGCCATTTCGGACTAGCGGACCACTACGAGCAGTACTTC
TRBD1,.,TRBJ2-2,TRBV5-1,CASSMGGTGHTGELFF,TGCGCCAGCAGCATGGGCGGGACAGGGCACACCGGGGAGCTGTTTTTT
TRBD1,few,TRBJ1-2,TRBV5-1,CASSSGQGNYGYTF,TGCGCCAGCAGCTCCGGACAGGGGAACTATGGCTACACCTTC
TRBD1,.,TRBJ2-2,TRBV9,CASSEDRVSGELFF,TGTGCCAGCAGCGAGGACAGGGTGAGCGGGGAGCTGTTTTTT
.,.,TRBJ1-1,TRBV6-6,CASLTRGERAFF,TGTGCCAGTCTCACCCGGGGGGAGCGAGCTTTCTTT
TRBD1,few,TRBJ2-4,TRBV5-1,CASSRQGDIQYF,TGCGCCAGCAGCCGACAGGGCGACATTCAGTACTTC
.,few,TRBJ1-1,TRBV7-9,CASSYLLGGDMNTEAFF,TGTGCCAGCAGCTATCTTCTTGGGGGGGACATGAACACTGAAGCTTTCTTT
TRBD2,.,TRBJ2-3,TRBV7-9,CASSPLRETDTQYF,TGTGCCAGCAGCCCTCTGCGGGAGACAGATACGCAGTATTTT
TRBD1,.,TRBJ1-1,TRBV9,CASSVTGGSTEAFF,TGTGCCAGCAGCGTGACAGGGGGCTCCACTGAAGCTTTCTTT
TRBD2,few,TRBJ2-3,TRBV5-4,CASSLRTSGAYTQYF,TGTGCCAGCAGCTTGAGGACTAGCGGCGCTTATACGCAGTATTTT
TRBD2,few,TRBJ2-1,TRBV11-2,CASSTSGTYNEQFF,TGTGCCAGCAGCACTAGCGGGACGTACAATGAGCAGTTCTTC
.,few,TRBJ1-5,TRBV7-2,CASSLGGNNQPQHF,TGTGCCAGCAGCCTCGGGGGAAACAATCAGCCCCAGCATTTT
TRBD1,few,TRBJ2-2,TRBV9,CASSEAGTGIGELFF,TGTGCCAGCAGCGAGGCCGGGACAGGGATCGGGGAGCTGTTTTTT
.,few,TRBJ2-6,TRBV10-3,CAISESGAGANVLTF,TGTGCCATCAGTGAATCAGGGGCTGGGGCCAACGTCCTGACTTTC
.,.,TRBJ1-5,TRBV4-2,CASSQERDQPQHF,TGTGCCAGCAGCCAAGAGCGAGATCAGCCCCAGCATTTT
TRBD1,few,TRBJ2-3,TRBV27,CASRELGQGSTDTQYF,TGTGCCAGCAGAGAGTTGGGACAGGGAAGCACAGATACGCAGTATTTT
.,.,TRBJ2-7,TRBV28,CASTAGGGTSYEQYF,TGTGCCAGCACAGCCGGAGGCGGTACGTCCTACGAGCAGTACTTC
.,few,TRBJ2-7,TRBV9,CASSVDTPGYEQYF,TGTGCCAGCAGCGTAGACACCCCAGGGTACGAGCAGTACTTC
TRBD1,.,TRBJ2-5,TRBV2,CAGDRRPSATQYF,TGTGCCGGGGACAGGCGACCCAGTGCGACCCAGTACTTC
TRBD2,once,TRBJ2-3,TRBV4-2,CASSQGLAGADTQYF,TGTGCCAGCAGCCAAGGCCTAGCGGGAGCAGATACGCAGTATTTT
TRBD1,few,TRBJ2-3,TRBV5-4,CASSLMPGTGDTQYF,TGTGCCAGCAGCTTGATGCCGGGGACAGGCGATACGCAGTATTTT
TRBD2,few,TRBJ2-7,TRBV29-1,CSVLGGGKIYEQYF,TGCAGCGTTTTGGGGGGAGGGAAGATCTACGAGCAGTACTTC
TRBD1,.,TRBJ1-2,TRBV6-5,CASSRQGANYGYTF,TGTGCCAGCAGTCGACAGGGAGCTAACTATGGCTACACCTTC
.,.,TRBJ1-2,TRBV11-2,CASSPLSLSGKGYGYTF,TGTGCCAGCAGCCCCCTTTCCTTAAGCGGAAAGGGCTATGGCTACACCTTC
TRBD1,few,TRBJ2-5,TRBV5-4,CASSSPQGAGETQYF,TGTGCCAGCAGCAGCCCACAGGGGGCGGGCGAGACCCAGTACTTC
TRBD1,.,TRBJ2-5,TRBV5-4,CASSLTGVSETQYF,TGTGCCAGCAGTCTAACAGGGGTTAGTGAGACCCAGTACTTC
.,few,TRBJ2-1,TRBV2,CASRDSYNEQFF,TGTGCCAGCAGGGACAGCTACAATGAGCAGTTCTTC
.,.,TRBJ2-2,TRBV28,CASGGGPNTGELFF,TGTGCCTCAGGGGGAGGTCCGAACACCGGGGAGCTGTTTTTT
.,.,TRBJ2-7,TRBV11-1,CASSASYEQYF,TGTGCCAGCAGCGCGTCCTACGAGCAGTACTTC